This T cell receptor beta chain was sequenced in a study of immune evolution from preneoplasia to lung adenocarcinoma. Study at large: HLA loss of heterozygosity: around 6.5% AIS, over 12% MIA, over 25% ADC, none AAH.

Resections took place in Japan or China from the mid-2010s to the late 2010s. Premalignant or tumor cells were enriched by macro-dissection after pathologic assessment. Clones were sequenced by immunoSEQ multiplex PCR, and TCRdb holds only the in-frame ones, with some missing. The sample includes about 13,000 clones, approximately 81% of them seen just once. CDR1 and CDR2 from the germline V gene are MDHEN and SYDVKM. The CDR3 covers 14 residues. Trimming removed 5 bases at V and 8 bases at J, with 18 bases between. The sequenced material came from FFPE minimally invasive lung adenocarcinoma tissue. The rearrangement uses TRBV28 and TRBJ1-2; no firm D call. This sequence was found in a person between 70 and 80 years old with lung adenocarcinoma. CDR3 sequence reads: CASSPTSDHSGYTF. The CDR3 region has the DNA TGTGCCAGCAGTCCAACCTCCGATCATTCGGGCTACACCTTC.